Listed below are T cell receptor beta chains from one sample, sequenced in a study of blood T cell repertoires in COVID-19. Data came from immunoSEQ multiplex PCR; TCRdb stores just in-frame clones and leaves some out. The sample yields about 220,000 clones, 80% to 90% seen once. Input material: PBMCs or T cells enriched from blood (not recorded which). The source is a woman aged 50 to 65 with acute COVID-19. Both conserved end residues are part of each CDR3. The D gene is left open where the match is weak. The listing skips clone size in some rows; elsewhere it reads once, few, many or a size class.

v_gene: TRBV7-9; j_gene: TRBJ2-3; d_gene: NA; abundance: NA; CDR3nt: TGTGCCAGCAGCCCAGTACCCGCCATCACAGATACGCAGTATTTT; CDR3aa: CASSPVPAITDTQYF
v_gene: TRBV4-1; j_gene: TRBJ1-2; d_gene: NA; abundance: NA; CDR3nt: TGCGCCAGCAGCCAAGAGACAGGCAACTATGGCTACACCTTC; CDR3aa: CASSQETGNYGYTF
v_gene: TRBV5-3; j_gene: TRBJ1-1; d_gene: TRBD1; abundance: few; CDR3nt: TGTGCCAGAAGCAACCGGGACAGGGATGCCGACACTGAAGCTTTCTTT; CDR3aa: CARSNRDRDADTEAFF
v_gene: TRBV21-1; j_gene: TRBJ2-3; d_gene: NA; abundance: NA; CDR3nt: TGTGCCAGCAGCTTACACTCACTAGCGGGAGATTTTACGGAGGGTACGCAGTATTTT; CDR3aa: CASSLHSLAGDFTEGTQYF
v_gene: TRBV7-9; j_gene: TRBJ1-6; d_gene: NA; abundance: NA; CDR3nt: TGTGCCAGCAGCTTAGAGGGGAAAAATTCACCCCTCCACTTT; CDR3aa: CASSLEGKNSPLHF
v_gene: TRBV27; j_gene: TRBJ1-1; d_gene: TRBD1; abundance: once; CDR3nt: TGTGCCAGCGGAGGGCCCGGGACAGGGGCTATGAACACTGAAGCTTTCTTT; CDR3aa: CASGGPGTGAMNTEAFF
v_gene: TRBV27; j_gene: TRBJ2-7; d_gene: NA; abundance: NA; CDR3nt: TGTGCCAGCAGTTTATGGAGCGGCTCCTACGAGCAGTACTTC; CDR3aa: CASSLWSGSYEQYF
v_gene: TRBV9; j_gene: TRBJ2-5; d_gene: NA; abundance: few; CDR3nt: TGTGCCAGCAGCCCAGGGACTCAAGAGACCCAGTACTTC; CDR3aa: CASSPGTQETQYF
v_gene: TRBV18; j_gene: TRBJ2-5; d_gene: TRBD2; abundance: once; CDR3nt: TGTGCCAGCTCACCAAAGGTAGCGGGAGAGACCCAGTACTTC; CDR3aa: CASSPKVAGETQYF
v_gene: TRBV5-1; j_gene: TRBJ1-5; d_gene: NA; abundance: NA; CDR3nt: TGCGCCAGCAGCTTGTGGGGGGAAAGCAATCAGCCCCAGCATTTT; CDR3aa: CASSLWGESNQPQHF
v_gene: TRBV10-3; j_gene: TRBJ1-1; d_gene: NA; abundance: NA; CDR3nt: TGTGCCATCAGTGAGTCGGTACAGGGAGGGTCTGAAGCTTTCTTT; CDR3aa: CAISESVQGGSEAFF
v_gene: TRBV2; j_gene: TRBJ2-1; d_gene: TRBD2; abundance: NA; CDR3nt: TGTGCCAGCAGCGACATTGGGCGGACTAGCGAGAATGAGCAGTTCTTC; CDR3aa: CASSDIGRTSENEQFF
v_gene: TRBV5-1; j_gene: TRBJ1-1; d_gene: NA; abundance: NA; CDR3nt: TGCGCCAGCAGCTTGAGGGGGAACACTGAAGCTTTCTTT; CDR3aa: CASSLRGNTEAFF
v_gene: TRBV28; j_gene: TRBJ1-5; d_gene: NA; abundance: NA; CDR3nt: TGTGCCAGCAGACCCACAGGGTCCCGTGGAAATCGGCCCCAGCATTTT; CDR3aa: CASRPTGSRGNRPQHF
v_gene: TRBV30; j_gene: TRBJ2-6; d_gene: TRBD1; abundance: once; CDR3nt: TGTGCCTGGAGTTCCCTGGGACAGGGAGAGGCCAACGTCCTGACTTTC; CDR3aa: CAWSSLGQGEANVLTF
v_gene: TRBV7-8; j_gene: TRBJ2-7; d_gene: NA; abundance: NA; CDR3nt: TGTGCCAGCAGTGTTAGCCACGAGCAGTACTTC; CDR3aa: CASSVSHEQYF
v_gene: TRBV5-5; j_gene: TRBJ2-5; d_gene: TRBD2; abundance: NA; CDR3nt: TGTGCCAGCAGCTTGGCTAGCGGGAGCTTGGGGGAGACCCAGTACTTC; CDR3aa: CASSLASGSLGETQYF
v_gene: TRBV5-1; j_gene: TRBJ2-1; d_gene: TRBD2; abundance: NA; CDR3nt: TGCGCCAGCAGCTGGGGGGCTAGCGGGAATGAGCAGTTCTTC; CDR3aa: CASSWGASGNEQFF
v_gene: TRBV19; j_gene: TRBJ1-5; d_gene: TRBD1; abundance: NA; CDR3nt: TGTGCCAGTAGTATAGATGGTAGGGGGCTGAATCAGCCCCAGCATTTT; CDR3aa: CASSIDGRGLNQPQHF
v_gene: TRBV7-2; j_gene: TRBJ2-1; d_gene: TRBD2; abundance: NA; CDR3nt: TGTGCCAGCAGCTTAGGAGGGAGGGTCAATGAGCAGTTCTTC; CDR3aa: CASSLGGRVNEQFF
v_gene: TRBV19; j_gene: TRBJ2-1; d_gene: TRBD2; abundance: NA; CDR3nt: TGTGCCAGTAGTAACGGCGGGAGGGCCGTTGTGAATGAGCAGTTCTTC; CDR3aa: CASSNGGRAVVNEQFF
v_gene: TRBV2; j_gene: TRBJ2-6; d_gene: NA; abundance: NA; CDR3nt: TGTGCCAGACTTCTTGCTGGGGCCAACGTCCTGACTTTC; CDR3aa: CARLLAGANVLTF
v_gene: TRBV7-6; j_gene: TRBJ2-3; d_gene: TRBD1; abundance: once; CDR3nt: TGTGCCAGCAGCTTCTACAGGGGGCGCACAGATACGCAGTATTTT; CDR3aa: CASSFYRGRTDTQYF
v_gene: TRBV29-1; j_gene: TRBJ1-5; d_gene: NA; abundance: NA; CDR3nt: TGCAGCGTCGGGGAACAGGGTCAGCCCCAGCATTTT; CDR3aa: CSVGEQGQPQHF
v_gene: TRBV29-1; j_gene: TRBJ1-2; d_gene: TRBD1; abundance: NA; CDR3nt: TGCAGCTCCACTAATGCCCCCGGGACAGGGGAAAGCTACACCTTC; CDR3aa: CSSTNAPGTGESYTF
v_gene: TRBV7-3; j_gene: TRBJ2-6; d_gene: TRBD1; abundance: NA; CDR3nt: TGTGCCAGCAGCTTACCAGGACAGGGGGCGCTCGGGGCCAACGTCCTGACTTTC; CDR3aa: CASSLPGQGALGANVLTF
v_gene: TRBV6-4; j_gene: TRBJ2-1; d_gene: TRBD2; abundance: few; CDR3nt: TGTGCCAGCAGTGACCGGGCGGGAGTGGGAAATGAGCAGTTCTTC; CDR3aa: CASSDRAGVGNEQFF
v_gene: TRBV12-3/TRBV12-4; j_gene: TRBJ1-1; d_gene: NA; abundance: NA; CDR3nt: TGTGCCAGCAACGACCGGGGGGCCACTGAAGCTTTCTTT; CDR3aa: CASNDRGATEAFF
v_gene: TRBV19; j_gene: TRBJ1-2; d_gene: TRBD1; abundance: few; CDR3nt: TGTGCCAGTAGTATAGCCCGGACAGGGTTAGGCTACACCTTC; CDR3aa: CASSIARTGLGYTF
v_gene: TRBV29-1; j_gene: TRBJ1-2; d_gene: TRBD1; abundance: NA; CDR3nt: TGCAGCGTTGAGGGGGACAGGGAAAATCGCTACACCTTC; CDR3aa: CSVEGDRENRYTF
v_gene: TRBV10-3; j_gene: TRBJ2-1; d_gene: NA; abundance: once; CDR3nt: TGTGCCATCAGTGAGTCTTTCTGGGCTCCCCCCTATTACTACAATGAGCAGTTCTTC; CDR3aa: CAISESFWAPPYYYNEQFF
v_gene: TRBV21-1; j_gene: TRBJ2-5; d_gene: NA; abundance: NA; CDR3nt: TGTGCCAGCAGCAAAGTTCCCGGACAGTACCAAGAGACCCAGTACTTC; CDR3aa: CASSKVPGQYQETQYF
v_gene: TRBV2; j_gene: TRBJ2-2; d_gene: TRBD1; abundance: few; CDR3nt: TGTGCCAGACAACAGGGGGGCACCGGGGAGCTGTTTTTT; CDR3aa: CARQQGGTGELFF
v_gene: TRBV5-5; j_gene: TRBJ2-7; d_gene: TRBD2; abundance: NA; CDR3nt: TGTGCCAGCAGCTTTTTGGGGACTAGCGGGGTCTCCTACGAGCAGTACTTC; CDR3aa: CASSFLGTSGVSYEQYF
v_gene: TRBV11-2; j_gene: TRBJ1-3; d_gene: NA; abundance: NA; CDR3nt: TGTGCCAGCAGCCAGGTATCTGGAAACACCATATATTTT; CDR3aa: CASSQVSGNTIYF
v_gene: TRBV27; j_gene: TRBJ2-3; d_gene: NA; abundance: NA; CDR3nt: TGTGCCAGCAGTTTATACCCACCCGGCGGCGGAGAAGATACGCAGTATTTT; CDR3aa: CASSLYPPGGGEDTQYF
v_gene: TRBV7-2; j_gene: TRBJ1-2; d_gene: TRBD1; abundance: NA; CDR3nt: TGTGCCAGCAGCGAGACAGGGCTGGCACCCTATGGCTACACCTTC; CDR3aa: CASSETGLAPYGYTF
v_gene: TRBV9; j_gene: TRBJ2-7; d_gene: NA; abundance: NA; CDR3nt: TGTGCCAGCAGCGTAGCTACAGGGTCGAGCTCCTACGAGCAGTACTTC; CDR3aa: CASSVATGSSSYEQYF
v_gene: TRBV14; j_gene: TRBJ2-5; d_gene: TRBD1; abundance: NA; CDR3nt: TGTGCCAGCAGCCAAGTAACATACGGACAGGGCTGGGAGACCCAGTACTTC; CDR3aa: CASSQVTYGQGWETQYF
v_gene: TRBV29-1; j_gene: TRBJ2-7; d_gene: TRBD2; abundance: NA; CDR3nt: TGCAGCGTCTTTGCTAGCGGGAGCTCCTACGAGCAGTACTTC; CDR3aa: CSVFASGSSYEQYF